The 23 T cell receptor beta chains reported below all come from one sample, sequenced in a study of T-cell memory formation after mild COVID-19. TCRdb re-analysed the 5' RACE reads in MiXCR, keeping a single row per CDR3 protein. The sample carries some 310,000 distinct CDR3 sequences, 20% to 25% recorded once. The source material was PBMCs or a T cell subset sorted from them (not recorded which). The receptors derive from a man aged 18 to 29 who had mild COVID-19 (a few samples of this study predate the infection). Cell type and time point are not known.

The rearrangement uses TRBV7-2 and TRBJ1-6; D may be TRBD1 (5 bases). This CDR3 has 15 residues. V shed 4 bases and J shed 5 bases, with 12 bases lying between them. The germline V gene has CDR1 SGHTA and CDR2 FQGNSA. The CDR3 protein is CASSSQTVHNSPLHF. The CDR3 DNA reads TGTGCCAGCAGCTCCCAGACAGTTCATAATTCACCCCTCCACTTT. The entire variable domain, with the rest obtained from reference TRBV7-2 and TRBJ1-6, is as follows: GAGVSQSPSNKVTEKGKDVELRCDPISGHTALYWYRQSLGQGLEFLIYFQGNSAPDKSGLPSDRFSAERTGGSVSTLTIQRTQQEDSAVYLCASSSQTVHNSPLHFGNGTRLTVT.

The V call is TRBV4-2, the J call TRBJ2-7; no definite D call. Germline lookup yields CDR1 LGHNA and CDR2 YNFKEQ. The CDR3 runs 14 residues. V lost 5 bases to trimming and J lost 3 bases, with 14 bases between them. The CDR3 DNA is TGTGCCAGCAGCTCAGGTGGCAGCCTCTACGAGCAGTACTTC. Encoded protein: CASSSGGSLYEQYF.

Only a few counts were recorded for this clonotype. The rearrangement joins TRBV7-6 to TRBJ2-6; 9 bases fit TRBD1. Germline loops: CDR1 SGHVS, CDR2 FNYEAQ. There are 17 residues in the CDR3. V lost 5 bases, J lost 0 bases, and 5 bases stayed unmatched. As DNA, the CDR3 is TGTGCCAGCAGCAGGACAGGGGCCAGCTCTGGGGCCAACGTCCTGACTTTC. This sequence encodes CASSRTGASSGANVLTF.

This rearrangement joins TRBV20-1 to TRBJ1-5, with TRBD1 matching over 7 bases. Per the germline V gene, CDR1 is DFQATT and CDR2 is SNEGSKA (reference sequence). V shed 6 bases and J 5 bases; nucleotides not matched to a gene: 13. This CDR3 is built from 15 residues. The CDR3 region is CSARNEGQVDQPQHF. CDR3 DNA: TGCAGTGCCCGCAACGAAGGACAGGTGGATCAGCCCCAGCATTTT.

The chain is built from TRBV20-1 and TRBJ2-4, with D hard to call. The CDR3 runs 14 residues. Trimming shortened V by 5 bases and J by 0 bases, and 11 bases separated the two germline ends. The V gene's germline CDR1 is DFQATT and CDR2 SNEGSKA (reference sequence). CDR3 in DNA: TGCAGTGCTGCCGCGGCTCGAGCCAAAAACATTCAGTACTTC. It specifies CSAAAARAKNIQYF.

This clonotype was seen a few times. J is TRBJ2-3 and V is TRBV5-1; TRBD2 matches 7 bases. The CDR3 spans 16 residues. Germline values: CDR1 SGHRS, CDR2 YFSETQ. V gave up 4 bases and J gave up 1 base; unmatched junction bases: 9. The CDR3 DNA is TGCGCCAGCAGCCGGACCCGGGGGGACGGCACAGATACGCAGTATTTT. Residues: CASSRTRGDGTDTQYF.

The chain has TRBV6-6 and TRBJ2-6; 8 positions match TRBD1. This CDR3 is 18 amino acids long. V was clipped by 5 bases and J by 4 bases; unmatched bases: 13. Per germline, CDR1 MNHNY and CDR2 SVGAGI (reference sequence). This CDR3 is CASSPRTGIVTGANVLTF. The CDR3 nucleotides read TGTGCCAGCAGTCCCCGGACAGGGATAGTAACCGGGGCCAACGTCCTGACTTTC.

This clonotype was detected many times. The chain joins TRBV5-1 to TRBJ1-4; tentative D call: TRBD1 (5 bases). CDR1 is SGHRS, CDR2 YFSETQ, per germline. The ends were cut back, 2 bases at V and 14 bases at J, with 16 bases in the middle. The CDR3 loop spans 13 amino acids. The CDR3 DNA sequence: TGCGCCAGCAGCTTTCAGGGCTCCGGTGTTCTGTTTTTT. Amino acids: CASSFQGSGVLFF.

This clonotype appeared a few times. The V and J genes are TRBV4-1 and TRBJ2-3, with D perhaps TRBD2 (5 bases). The CDR3 sequence is 16 residues long. CDR1 is MGHRA and CDR2 is YSYEKL in the germline V gene. The germline V and J ends were trimmed by 0 bases and 0 bases, with 10 bases remaining between them. For the CDR3, the DNA is TGCGCCAGCAGCCAAGAGACTACCCCTAGCACAGATACGCAGTATTTT. Encoded protein: CASSQETTPSTDTQYF.

This clonotype was observed a handful of times. The V gene is TRBV5-1, the J gene TRBJ1-6, with D possibly being TRBD1 (5 bases). There are 14 residues in the CDR3. The germline gives CDR1 SGHRS, CDR2 YFSETQ. The ends were cut back, 0 bases at V and 9 bases at J, with 10 bases in the middle. The CDR3 bases are TGCGCCAGCAGCTTGGGAGGGGTTATTTCACCCCTCCACTTT. This gives the protein CASSLGGVISPLHF.

The rearrangement joins TRBV5-6 to TRBJ2-7; no definite D call. The CDR3 extends over 14 amino acids. V gave up 4 bases and J gave up 5 bases, with 16 bases separating them. In germline, CDR1 is SGHDT, CDR2 YYEEEE. This chain's CDR3 is CASSLPPLGDEQYV. The DNA of the CDR3 is TGTGCCAGCAGCCTGCCCCCGCTGGGCGACGAGCAGTACGTC.

The table lists this clonotype with many counts. The rearrangement joins TRBV7-2 to TRBJ2-3; D call uncertain. CDR1 is SGHTA and CDR2 is FQGNSA in the germline V gene. This CDR3 has 12 amino acids. The V end was cut by 0 bases, the J end by 4 bases, with 2 bases between. CDR3 in DNA: TGTGCCAGCAGCTTAGCCCCAGATACGCAGTATTTT. Its protein product is CASSLAPDTQYF.

This clonotype was recorded only once. V usage is TRBV5-1 and J usage is TRBJ1-2; D is uncertain. V shed 5 bases and J shed 8 bases, with 16 bases lying between them. This CDR3 is 13 amino acids long. CDR1 and CDR2 (germline): SGHRS, YFSETQ. In DNA, the CDR3 is TGCGCCAGCAGGGTGCAGGCCGATGGAGGCTACACCTTC. This sequence encodes CASRVQADGGYTF. Complete variable domain (other parts from reference TRBV5-1 and TRBJ1-2): KAGVTQTPRYLIKTRGQQVTLSCSPISGHRSVSWYQQTPGQGLQFLFEYFSETQRNKGNFPGRFSGRQFSNSRSEMNVSTLELGDSALYLCASRVQADGGYTFGSGTRLTVV.

The chain couples TRBV7-2 to TRBJ1-2; unclear D gene. The CDR3 runs to 15 residues. The germline V gene encodes CDR1 SGHTA and CDR2 FQGNSA. V dropped 5 bases and J dropped 1 base, with 14 bases sitting between them. The CDR3 DNA is TGTGCCAGCAGCCCATCAGGAGGCCTTAACTATGGCTACACCTTC. Translated, it gives CASSPSGGLNYGYTF. Variable domain in full (rest from reference TRBV7-2 and TRBJ1-2): GAGVSQSPSNKVTEKGKDVELRCDPISGHTALYWYRQSLGQGLEFLIYFQGNSAPDKSGLPSDRFSAERTGGSVSTLTIQRTQQEDSAVYLCASSPSGGLNYGYTFGSGTRLTVV.

Only one count was recorded for this clonotype. The rearrangement uses TRBV20-1 and TRBJ2-3; 11 bases fit TRBD2. The germline gives CDR1 DFQATT, CDR2 SNEGSKA (reference sequence). This CDR3 spans 15 amino acids. Unmatched junction bases numbered 8, after V lost 5 bases and J lost 4 bases. The CDR3 loop is CSAGTSGGTADTQYF. The DNA of the CDR3 is TGCAGTGCTGGTACTAGCGGGGGAACGGCAGATACGCAGTATTTT.

The chain couples TRBV6-2 or TRBV6-3 to TRBJ1-6; perhaps TRBD1 as D (5 bases). The CDR3 consists of 16 residues. Trimming shortened V by 6 bases and J by 7 bases, and 19 bases separated the two germline ends. Per the germline V gene, CDR1 is MNHEY and CDR2 is SVGEGT. CDR3 in DNA: TGTGCCAGCAGCCGAAACTCCGGGACGGGGAATTCACCCCTCCACTTT. Translation: CASSRNSGTGNSPLHF.

The V and J genes are TRBV4-3 and TRBJ2-6; D is perhaps TRBD2 (6 bases). Deletions cut 0 bases from V and 0 bases from J, with 15 bases between. From germline, CDR1 is LGHNA and CDR2 YSLEER. The CDR3 loop spans 19 amino acids. The CDR3 loop is CASSQDRGRESSGANVLTF. CDR3 coding DNA: TGCGCCAGCAGCCAAGACCGCGGACGGGAGAGCTCTGGGGCCAACGTCCTGACTTTC.

In its sample, this clonotype was seen a few times. This chain links TRBV2 with TRBJ2-1, with 10 bases aligning to TRBD2. Unmatched junction bases numbered 10, after V lost 1 base and J lost 10 bases. The CDR3 sequence is 16 residues long. Germline loops: CDR1 SNHLY, CDR2 FYNNEI. CDR3: CASSEDGLAGVEEQFF. CDR3 DNA sequence: TGTGCCAGCAGTGAAGATGGGCTAGCGGGGGTCGAAGAGCAGTTCTTC.

On this clonotype: The final CDR3 position lacks the conserved phenylalanine or tryptophan, pointing to a likely read error. The V call is TRBV7-3, the J call TRBJ2-3; D remains ambiguous. Per the germline V gene, CDR1 is SGHTA and CDR2 is FQGTGA. This CDR3 spans 14 amino acids. V was cut by 0 bases and J by 2 bases, with 6 bases left in between. The CDR3 reads CASSLTGLTDTQYL. The CDR3 DNA reads as TGTGCCAGCAGCTTAACTGGCCTCACAGATACGCAGTATCTT.

The J gene is TRBJ1-1, the V gene TRBV3-1; possible D gene TRBD1, 5 bases. V was shortened by 4 bases and J by 4 bases, with 13 bases between the two germline ends. The CDR3 consists of 14 residues. Germline assignment: CDR1 LGHDT and CDR2 YNNKEL (reference sequence). CDR3 amino acids: CASSPRLGGTEAFF. CDR3 coding DNA: TGTGCCAGCAGCCCTCGACTCGGGGGCACTGAAGCTTTCTTT.

This clonotype was detected many times. The genes are TRBV5-4 and TRBJ1-6; D is perhaps TRBD1 (5 bases). The CDR3 spans 14 residues. Germline lookup yields CDR1 SGHNT and CDR2 YYREEE (reference sequence). V lost 4 bases and J 8 bases, leaving 13 bases between the germline ends. DNA of the CDR3: TGTGCCAGCAGCCTAAGGGGAATAGATTCACCCCTCCACTTT. The encoded protein is CASSLRGIDSPLHF.

In its sample, this clonotype was seen a few times. The gene calls are TRBV6-2 or TRBV6-3 and TRBJ2-5, with 12 bases identical to TRBD2. The V gene end was trimmed by 6 bases and the J gene end by 5 bases; junction bases not matched to a gene: 4. There are 14 residues in the CDR3. Germline V gene data show CDR1 as MNHEY and CDR2 as SVGEGT. The CDR3 bases are TGTGCCAGCAGAGCTAGCGGGGGGGTGGAGACCCAGTACTTC. Its translation: CASRASGGVETQYF.

The J gene is TRBJ2-7, the V gene TRBV20-1; D not certain. Germline lookup yields CDR1 DFQATT and CDR2 SNEGSKA (reference sequence). CDR3 size: 13 residues. V lost 0 bases to trimming and J lost 2 bases, with 8 bases between them. The DNA of the CDR3 is TGCAGTGCTAGAGATCCCCGTACCTACGAGCAGTACGTC. Translating it yields CSARDPRTYEQYV.